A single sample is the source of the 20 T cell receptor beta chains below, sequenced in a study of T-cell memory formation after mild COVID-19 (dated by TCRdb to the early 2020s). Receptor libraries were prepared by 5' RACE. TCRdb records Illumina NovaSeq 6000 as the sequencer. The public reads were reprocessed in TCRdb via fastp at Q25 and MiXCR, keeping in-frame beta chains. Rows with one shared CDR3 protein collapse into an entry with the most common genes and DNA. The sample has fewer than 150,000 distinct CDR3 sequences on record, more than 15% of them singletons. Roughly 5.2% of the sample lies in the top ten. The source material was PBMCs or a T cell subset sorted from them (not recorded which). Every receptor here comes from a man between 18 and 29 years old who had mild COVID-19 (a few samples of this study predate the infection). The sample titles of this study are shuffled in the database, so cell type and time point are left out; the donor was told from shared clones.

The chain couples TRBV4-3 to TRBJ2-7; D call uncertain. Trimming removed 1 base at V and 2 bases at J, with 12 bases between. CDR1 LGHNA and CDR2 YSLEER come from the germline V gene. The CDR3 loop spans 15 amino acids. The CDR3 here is CASSQGIESPYEQYF. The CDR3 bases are TGCGCCAGCAGCCAAGGAATCGAATCACCCTACGAGCAGTACTTC.

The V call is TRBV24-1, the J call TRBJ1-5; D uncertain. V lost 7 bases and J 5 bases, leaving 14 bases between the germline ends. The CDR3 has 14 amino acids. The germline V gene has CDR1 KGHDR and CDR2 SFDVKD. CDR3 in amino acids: CATSPGEAYQPQHF. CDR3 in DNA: TGTGCCACCAGCCCTGGGGAGGCATATCAGCCCCAGCATTTT.

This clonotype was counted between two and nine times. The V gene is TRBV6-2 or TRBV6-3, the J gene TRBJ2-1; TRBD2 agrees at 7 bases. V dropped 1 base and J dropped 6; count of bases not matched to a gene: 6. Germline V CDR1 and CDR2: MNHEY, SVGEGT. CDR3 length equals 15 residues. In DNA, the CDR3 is TGTGCCAGCAGTTACTTGATAGGGGAGGGCAATGAGCAGTTCTTC. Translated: CASSYLIGEGNEQFF.

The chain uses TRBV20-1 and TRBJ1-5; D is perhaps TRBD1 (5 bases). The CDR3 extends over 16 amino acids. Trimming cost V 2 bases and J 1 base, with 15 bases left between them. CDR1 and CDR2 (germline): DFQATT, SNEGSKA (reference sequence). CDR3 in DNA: TGCAGTGCTAGACGTGATATCGGGGGGAGCAATCAGCCCCAGCATTTT. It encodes CSARRDIGGSNQPQHF.

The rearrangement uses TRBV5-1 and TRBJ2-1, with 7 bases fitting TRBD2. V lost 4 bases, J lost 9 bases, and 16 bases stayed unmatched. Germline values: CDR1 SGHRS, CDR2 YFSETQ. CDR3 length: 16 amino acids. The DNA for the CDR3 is TGCGCCAGCAGCCTGGGAGGGGTGGGGTACAGGCGTGAGCAGTTCTTC. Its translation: CASSLGGVGYRREQFF. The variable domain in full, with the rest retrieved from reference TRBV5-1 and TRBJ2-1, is KAGVTQTPRYLIKTRGQQVTLSCSPISGHRSVSWYQQTPGQGLQFLFEYFSETQRNKGNFPGRFSGRQFSNSRSEMNVSTLELGDSALYLCASSLGGVGYRREQFFGPGTRLTVL.

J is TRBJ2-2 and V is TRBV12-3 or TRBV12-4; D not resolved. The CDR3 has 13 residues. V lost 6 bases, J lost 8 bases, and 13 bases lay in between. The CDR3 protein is CASSPTLFGELFF. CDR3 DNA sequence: TGTGCCAGCAGCCCTACCCTCTTTGGGGAGCTGTTTTTT.

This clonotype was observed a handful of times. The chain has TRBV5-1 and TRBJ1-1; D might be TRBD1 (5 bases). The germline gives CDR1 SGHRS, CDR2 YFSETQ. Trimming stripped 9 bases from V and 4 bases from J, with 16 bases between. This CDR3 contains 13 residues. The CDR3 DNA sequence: TGCGCCACCCGGGGGGGTATCAGCACTGAAGCTTTCTTT. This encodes CATRGGISTEAFF.

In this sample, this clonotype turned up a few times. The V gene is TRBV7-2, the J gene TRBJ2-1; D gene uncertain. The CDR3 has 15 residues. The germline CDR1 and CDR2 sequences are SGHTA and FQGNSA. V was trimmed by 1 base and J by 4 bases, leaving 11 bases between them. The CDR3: CASSLEANLYNEQFF. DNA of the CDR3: TGTGCCAGCAGCTTAGAGGCGAACTTATACAATGAGCAGTTCTTC.

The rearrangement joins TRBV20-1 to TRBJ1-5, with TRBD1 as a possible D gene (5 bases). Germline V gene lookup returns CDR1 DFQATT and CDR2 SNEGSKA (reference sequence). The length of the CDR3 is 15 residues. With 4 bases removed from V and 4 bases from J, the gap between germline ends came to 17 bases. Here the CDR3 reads CSATDRGQGNQPQHF. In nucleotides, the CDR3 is TGCAGTGCTACTGATCGTGGGCAGGGTAATCAGCCCCAGCATTTT.

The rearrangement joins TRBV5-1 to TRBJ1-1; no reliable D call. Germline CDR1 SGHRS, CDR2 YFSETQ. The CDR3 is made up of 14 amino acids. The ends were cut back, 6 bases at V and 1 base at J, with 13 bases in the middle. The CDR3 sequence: CASKVLPGNTEAFF. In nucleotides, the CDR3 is TGCGCCAGCAAGGTATTACCGGGGAACACTGAAGCTTTCTTT.

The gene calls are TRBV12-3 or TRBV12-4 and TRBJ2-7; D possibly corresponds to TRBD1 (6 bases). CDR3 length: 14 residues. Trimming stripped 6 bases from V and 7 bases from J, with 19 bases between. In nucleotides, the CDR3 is TGTGCCAGCAGCCCACAGGGAAGGGGTGGGGAGCAGTACTTC. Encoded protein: CASSPQGRGGEQYF.

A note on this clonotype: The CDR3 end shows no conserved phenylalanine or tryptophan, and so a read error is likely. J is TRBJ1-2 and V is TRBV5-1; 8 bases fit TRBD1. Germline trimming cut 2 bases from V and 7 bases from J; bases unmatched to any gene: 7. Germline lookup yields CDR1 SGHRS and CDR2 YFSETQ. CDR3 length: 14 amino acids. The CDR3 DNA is TGCGCCAGCAGCTTCTTGACAGGGGACGGTGGCTACACCTTA. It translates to CASSFLTGDGGYTL.

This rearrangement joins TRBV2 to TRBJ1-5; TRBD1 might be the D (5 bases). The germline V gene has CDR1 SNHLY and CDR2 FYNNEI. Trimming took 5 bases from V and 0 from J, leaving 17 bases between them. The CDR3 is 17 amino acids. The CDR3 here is CASSLMGLGGSNQPQHF. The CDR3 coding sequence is TGTGCCAGCAGTCTCATGGGGTTGGGGGGTAGCAATCAGCCCCAGCATTTT.

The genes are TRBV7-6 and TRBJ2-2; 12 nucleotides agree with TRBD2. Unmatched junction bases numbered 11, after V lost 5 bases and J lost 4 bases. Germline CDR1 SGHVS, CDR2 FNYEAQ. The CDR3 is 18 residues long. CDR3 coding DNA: TGTGCCAGCAGCGAACGAGGACTAGCGGGGAGGGCCACCGGGGAGCTGTTTTTT. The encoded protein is CASSERGLAGRATGELFF.

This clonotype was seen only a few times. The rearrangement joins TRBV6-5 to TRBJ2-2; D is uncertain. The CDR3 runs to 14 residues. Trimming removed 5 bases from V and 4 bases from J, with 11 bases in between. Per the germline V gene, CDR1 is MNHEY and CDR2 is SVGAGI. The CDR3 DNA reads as TGTGCCAGCAGTCTAAGTCAAGGCACCGGGGAGCTGTTTTTT. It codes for CASSLSQGTGELFF.

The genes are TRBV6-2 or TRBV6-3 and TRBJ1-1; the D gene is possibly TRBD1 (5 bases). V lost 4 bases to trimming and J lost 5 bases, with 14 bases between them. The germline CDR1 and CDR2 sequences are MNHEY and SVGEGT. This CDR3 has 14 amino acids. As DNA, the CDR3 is TGTGCCAGCAGTTCCGGGACTACGGGGACTGAAGCTTTCTTT. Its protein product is CASSSGTTGTEAFF.

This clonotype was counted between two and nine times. The CDR3 DNA sequence: TGCGCCAGCAGCTTTAGTCCAGGGGGCGAGGAGACCCAGTACTTC. Translating gives CASSFSPGGEETQYF. The rearrangement joins TRBV5-1 to TRBJ2-5; TRBD1 agrees at 8 bases. CDR3 size: 15 residues. V lost 2 bases, J lost 5 bases, and 8 bases stayed unmatched. Germline CDR1 SGHRS, CDR2 YFSETQ.

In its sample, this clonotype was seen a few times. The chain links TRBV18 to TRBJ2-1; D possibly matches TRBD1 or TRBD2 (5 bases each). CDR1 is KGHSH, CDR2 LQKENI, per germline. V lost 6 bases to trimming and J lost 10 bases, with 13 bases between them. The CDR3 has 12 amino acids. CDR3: CASSGPGREQFF. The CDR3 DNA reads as TGTGCCAGCTCCGGCCCGGGGCGGGAGCAGTTCTTC. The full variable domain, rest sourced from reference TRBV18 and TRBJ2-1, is NAGVMQNPRHLVRRRGQEARLRCSPMKGHSHVYWYRQLPEEGLKFMVYLQKENIIDESGMPKERFSAEFPKEGPSILRIQQVVRGDSAAYFCASSGPGREQFFGPGTRLTVL.

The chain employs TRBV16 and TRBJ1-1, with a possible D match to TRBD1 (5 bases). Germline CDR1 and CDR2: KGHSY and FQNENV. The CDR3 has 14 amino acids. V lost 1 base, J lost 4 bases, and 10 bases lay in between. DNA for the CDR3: TGTGCCAGCAGCCAATTTGGTCAGGGCACTGAAGCTTTCTTT. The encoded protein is CASSQFGQGTEAFF.

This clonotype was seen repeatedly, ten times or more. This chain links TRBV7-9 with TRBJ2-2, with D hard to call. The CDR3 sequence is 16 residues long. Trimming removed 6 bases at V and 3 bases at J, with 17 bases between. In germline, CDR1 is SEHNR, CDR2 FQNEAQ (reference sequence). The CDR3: CASRKNRDGDTGELFF. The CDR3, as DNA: TGTGCCAGCAGGAAAAACCGAGACGGCGACACCGGGGAGCTGTTTTTT.